This is a list of T cell receptor beta chains from one sample in a study of blood T cell repertoires in COVID-19. Using immunoSEQ multiplex PCR, the repertoire was profiled, and TCRdb retains in-frame clones only, with some absent. The table has 150,000 or so clones, roughly 80% seen once; the top ten hold about 29%. The source material was peripheral blood. Every receptor here comes from a woman aged 55 to 70 with acute or convalescent COVID-19. The CDR3 runs from the conserved cysteine through the conserved F or W. The D gene is left open where the match is weak. The size of a clone is reported for some rows only, either as once, few or many, or as a class for expanded clones.

TRBD1	17	TRBV3-1/TRBV3-2	.	TRBJ2-7	CASSFGDPGQGFSEQYF	TGTGCCAGCAGCTTCGGCGACCCGGGACAGGGGTTTAGCGAGCAGTACTTC
.	14	TRBV5-4	once	TRBJ2-2	CASSLEVETGELFF	TGTGCCAGCAGCTTGGAGGTGGAGACCGGGGAGCTGTTTTTT
.	14	TRBV29-1	.	TRBJ2-7	CSVVRTGLSYEQYF	TGCAGCGTCGTCCGAACAGGTTTGTCCTACGAGCAGTACTTC
.	16	TRBV6-6	few	TRBJ1-5	CASSTPLGISNQPQHF	TGTGCCAGCAGTACCCCACTCGGGATTAGCAATCAGCCCCAGCATTTT
.	11	TRBV20-1	.	TRBJ2-1	CSARTSSEQFF	TGCAGTGCTAGGACATCGAGTGAGCAGTTCTTC
.	15	TRBV18	.	TRBJ2-2	CASSANQPGTGELFF	TGTGCCAGCTCTGCAAACCAACCAGGGACCGGGGAGCTGTTTTTT
.	17	TRBV18	.	TRBJ1-1	CASSPRLRRPGNTEAFF	TGTGCCAGCTCACCACGTCTCAGAAGGCCGGGGAACACTGAAGCTTTCTTT
TRBD2	15	TRBV7-6	.	TRBJ2-7	CASSQSSGELGEQYF	TGTGCCAGCAGCCAATCTAGCGGGGAATTAGGCGAGCAGTACTTC
TRBD1	14	TRBV27	.	TRBJ1-2	CASREQGANYGYTF	TGTGCCAGCAGAGAACAGGGGGCCAACTATGGCTACACCTTC
.	13	TRBV10-1	few	TRBJ1-2	CASSESPGLGYTF	TGCGCCAGCAGTGAGTCCCCAGGGTTGGGCTACACCTTC
.	13	TRBV6-9	few	TRBJ2-2	CASSESATGELFF	TGTGCCAGTTCGGAGAGTGCCACCGGGGAGCTGTTTTTT
.	13	TRBV24-1	.	TRBJ2-2	CATATGSTGELFF	TGTGCCACCGCAACAGGGTCCACCGGGGAGCTGTTTTTT
.	13	TRBV10-2	few	TRBJ1-6	CASSDIGNSPLHF	TGCGCCAGCAGTGATATTGGCAATTCACCCCTCCACTTT
TRBD2	14	TRBV7-3	.	TRBJ2-5	CASSLAGGQETQYF	TGTGCCAGCAGCCTAGCGGGGGGACAAGAGACCCAGTACTTC
.	13	TRBV9	.	TRBJ1-2	CASSPSSSDGYTF	TGTGCCAGCAGCCCGTCCAGTAGCGATGGCTACACCTTC
.	14	TRBV18	.	TRBJ1-3	CASSPGRGGNTIYF	TGTGCCAGCTCACCTGGGAGGGGTGGAAACACCATATATTTT
TRBD1	15	TRBV6-5	.	TRBJ1-6	CASSTRQGSNSPLHF	TGTGCCAGCAGTACACGACAGGGGTCAAATTCACCCCTCCACTTT
.	16	TRBV5-5	few	TRBJ1-2	CASSLAPDSRAYGYTF	TGTGCCAGCAGCTTGGCCCCGGACAGCCGGGCATATGGCTACACCTTC
.	15	TRBV6-5	.	TRBJ1-4	CASSYTTGTNEKLFF	TGTGCCAGCAGTTATACAACAGGAACTAATGAAAAACTGTTTTTT
.	14	TRBV6-2/TRBV6-3	.	TRBJ2-5	CASSYQGVGETQYF	TGTGCCAGCAGTTACCAGGGTGTGGGAGAGACCCAGTACTTC
.	13	TRBV5-1	.	TRBJ2-2	CASSPREAGELFF	TGCGCCAGCAGCCCCAGGGAAGCCGGGGAGCTGTTTTTT
.	17	TRBV18	.	TRBJ1-1	CASSPLAFLAENTEAFF	TGTGCCAGCTCACCACTGGCGTTTCTGGCGGAGAACACTGAAGCTTTCTTT
TRBD1	18	TRBV19	.	TRBJ1-1	CASRDPYKRGQRNTEAFF	TGTGCCAGTAGGGACCCTTATAAGAGGGGACAGAGGAACACTGAAGCTTTCTTT
.	14	TRBV6-4	.	TRBJ1-1	CASSEQGRATEAFF	TGTGCCAGCAGTGAGCAGGGGAGGGCCACTGAAGCTTTCTTT
.	12	TRBV28	.	TRBJ1-1	CASSLGATEAFF	TGTGCCAGCAGTTTAGGGGCCACTGAAGCTTTCTTT
TRBD1	15	TRBV19	.	TRBJ1-1	CASRVQGALNTEAFF	TGTGCCAGTAGAGTCCAGGGGGCCCTGAACACTGAAGCTTTCTTT
.	16	TRBV4-1	.	TRBJ1-6	CASSQGWGGYNSPLHF	TGCGCCAGCAGCCAGGGGTGGGGGGGGTATAATTCACCCCTCCACTTT
TRBD1	15	TRBV5-8	.	TRBJ2-1	CASSGLRQGYNEQFF	TGTGCCAGCAGCGGGTTGAGACAGGGGTACAATGAGCAGTTCTTC
.	15	TRBV27	.	TRBJ2-3	CASGAGILATDTQYF	TGTGCCAGCGGCGCAGGGATTTTGGCCACAGATACGCAGTATTTT
TRBD2	15	TRBV9	few	TRBJ2-1	CASSSGGSGGPEQFF	TGTGCCAGCAGCTCCGGGGGTAGCGGGGGGCCTGAGCAGTTCTTC
.	14	TRBV5-6	.	TRBJ1-4	CASSFGEDAVKLFF	TGTGCCAGCAGCTTCGGTGAGGATGCCGTTAAACTGTTTTTT
TRBD2	16	TRBV19	.	TRBJ2-5	CASSIAPRASGVTQYF	TGTGCCAGTAGTATCGCACCCCGGGCTAGCGGTGTGACCCAGTACTTC
TRBD1	14	TRBV6-5	.	TRBJ1-4	CASSRDRANEKLFF	TGTGCCAGCAGCCGGGACAGGGCGAATGAAAAACTGTTTTTT
TRBD1	16	TRBV7-9	.	TRBJ1-6	CASSLGQGFYNSPLHF	TGTGCCAGCAGCTTAGGACAGGGGTTCTATAATTCACCCCTCCACTTT
TRBD1	15	TRBV18	.	TRBJ1-5	CASSSGQGNNQPQHF	TGTGCCAGCTCATCCGGACAGGGGAACAATCAGCCCCAGCATTTT
TRBD2	17	TRBV7-9	.	TRBJ2-3	CASSRGLAGSRGDTQYF	TGTGCCAGCAGCCGAGGACTAGCGGGATCAAGGGGGGATACGCAGTATTTT
TRBD1	16	TRBV7-9	.	TRBJ1-2	CASSQRTGALHYGYTF	TGTGCCAGCAGCCAAAGGACAGGGGCTTTACACTATGGCTACACCTTC
.	13	TRBV2	.	TRBJ1-4	CASSAGESEKLFF	TGTGCCAGCAGTGCAGGGGAAAGTGAAAAACTGTTTTTT
.	14	TRBV6-4	.	TRBJ2-2	CASSQAVYTGELFF	TGTGCCAGCAGTCAAGCGGTATACACCGGGGAGCTGTTTTTT
TRBD2	14	TRBV5-4	.	TRBJ2-3	CASSIAGGLGTQYF	TGTGCCAGCAGCATAGCGGGGGGGCTAGGGACGCAGTATTTT
TRBD1	15	TRBV5-1	.	TRBJ2-5	CASSLVAGGQETQYF	TGCGCCAGCAGCTTGGTAGCAGGGGGCCAAGAGACCCAGTACTTC
.	15	TRBV5-1	.	TRBJ2-3	CASSFGSTGTDTQYF	TGCGCCAGCAGCTTCGGTAGCACAGGGACAGATACGCAGTATTTT